This T cell receptor (beta chain) comes out of a study of cytomegalovirus exposure and HLA in healthy donors. Study-wide points: Later genetic work tied a missense DCLRE1C variant to beta-chain V and J trimming.

The germline CDR1 and CDR2 sequences are GTSNPN and SVGIG (reference sequence). There are 14 residues in the CDR3. Trimming left V 2 bases short and J 7 bases short, with 12 bases between. PCR was performed using 60 Vbeta and 13 Jbeta primers. The method was immunoSEQ multiplex PCR; TCRdb's version includes in-frame clones alone and lacks a portion of them. The data hold roughly 110,000 clones, with 60% to 75% observed a single time. Note on this clone: Its target is unknown.

The chain carries TRBV30 and TRBJ1-6; D not certain. Sequenced input: PBMCs. The receptor's source is a man aged 30-40 years in good health and CMV-seronegative. The CDR3, as DNA: TGTGCCTGGAGTTACGGGTTCGCAAATTCACCCCTCCACTTT. Translating it yields CAWSYGFANSPLHF.